This T cell receptor (beta chain) comes out of a study of ipilimumab plus nivolumab after autologous stem cell transplantation. Study-level background: Typical patient got a few ipilimumab doses and under 10 nivolumab doses (median).

Checkpoint therapy with ipilimumab 1 mg/kg began 14 to 28 days after transplant. Patients received nivolumab 3 mg/kg at weeks 1, 4, 7, 10, then fortnightly to week 26. For this clone: Its antigen remains unknown.

Study-wide results and caveats: The authors say TCR, Treg and microbiome findings warrant further study.

The data were produced by immunoSEQ multiplex PCR, yet TCRdb's version contains in-frame clones alone and is incomplete. Here the sample spans about 22,000 clones, 70% to 80% being singletons. The TCR comes from a male donor with diffuse large B-cell lymphoma. The sequenced sample was PBMCs, obtained in a trial of ipilimumab plus nivolumab as post-transplant consolidation.

CDR3: CASSSPGQGSYEQYF. CDR3 nucleotide sequence: TGTGCCAGCAGTTCCCCGGGACAGGGCTCCTACGAGCAGTACTTC. The genes are TRBV2 and TRBJ2-7, with TRBD1 identical over 9 bases. This CDR3 comprises 15 residues. V trimming: 5 bases; J trimming: 0 bases; junction bases outside the gene matches: 5. Germline assignment: CDR1 SNHLY and CDR2 FYNNEI.